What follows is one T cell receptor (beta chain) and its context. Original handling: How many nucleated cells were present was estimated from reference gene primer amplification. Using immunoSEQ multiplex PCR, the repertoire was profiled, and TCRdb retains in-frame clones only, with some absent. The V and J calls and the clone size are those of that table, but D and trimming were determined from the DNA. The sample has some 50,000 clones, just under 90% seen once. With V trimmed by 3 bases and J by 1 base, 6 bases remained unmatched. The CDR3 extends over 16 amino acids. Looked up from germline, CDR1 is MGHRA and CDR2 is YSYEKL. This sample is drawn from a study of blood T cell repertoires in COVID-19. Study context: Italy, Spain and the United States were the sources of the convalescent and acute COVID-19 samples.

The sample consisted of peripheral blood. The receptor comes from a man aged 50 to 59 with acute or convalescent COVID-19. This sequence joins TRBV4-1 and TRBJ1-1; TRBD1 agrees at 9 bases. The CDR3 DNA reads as TGCGCCAGCAGCCATGGACAGGGGTCAGCGAACACTGAAGCTTTCTTT. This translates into CASSHGQGSANTEAFF.